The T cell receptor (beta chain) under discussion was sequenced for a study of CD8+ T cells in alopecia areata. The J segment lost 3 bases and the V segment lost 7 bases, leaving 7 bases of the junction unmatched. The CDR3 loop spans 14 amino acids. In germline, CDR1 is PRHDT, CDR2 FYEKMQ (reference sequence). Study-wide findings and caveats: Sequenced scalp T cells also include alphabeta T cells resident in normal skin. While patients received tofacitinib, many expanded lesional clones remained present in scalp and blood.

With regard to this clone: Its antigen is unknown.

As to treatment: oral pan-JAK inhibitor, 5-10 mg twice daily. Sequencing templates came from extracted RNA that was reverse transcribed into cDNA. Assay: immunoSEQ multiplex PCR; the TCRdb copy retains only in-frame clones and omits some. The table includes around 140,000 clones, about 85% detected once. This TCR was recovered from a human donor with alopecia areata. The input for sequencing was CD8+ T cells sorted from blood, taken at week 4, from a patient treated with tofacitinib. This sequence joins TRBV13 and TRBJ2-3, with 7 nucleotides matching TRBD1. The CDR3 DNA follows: TGTGCCAGCACCTCGGGACAGCGGACAGATACGCAGTATTTT. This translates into CASTSGQRTDTQYF.